These 28 T cell receptor beta chains were sequenced from one sample in a study of shared clonotypes between healthy human individuals. The repertoire was sequenced with immunoSEQ multiplex PCR; TCRdb's copy has only in-frame clones and lacks some. This repertoire shows roughly 2.2 million clones, more than 85% found once; its top ten account for under 0.45%. The material sequenced was naive CD4+ T cells from PBMCs. Subset here: CD45RA+ positively selected. The receptors were gathered from a man younger than 30 in good health. Some clones in this sample may be carry-over from other donors' samples.

The V call is TRBV28, the J call TRBJ2-7; D possibly corresponds to TRBD2 (6 bases). Germline V lookup: CDR1 MDHEN, CDR2 SYDVKM. The CDR3 sequence is 15 residues long. The ends were cut back, 4 bases at V and 6 bases at J, with 19 bases in the middle. CDR3 loop: CASSWASARETEQYF. CDR3 bases: TGTGCCAGCAGTTGGGCTAGCGCCAGAGAAACCGAGCAGTACTTC.

The count of this clone is one. V usage is TRBV6-6 and J usage is TRBJ2-7; 8 bases agree with TRBD2. This CDR3 is built from 15 residues. V shed 0 bases and J 5 bases; nucleotides not matched to a gene: 6. Germline-derived CDR1 and CDR2 are MNHNY and SVGAGI (reference sequence). CDR3 loop: CASSYSRGLADEQYF. The CDR3 DNA reads TGTGCCAGCAGTTACTCCCGCGGACTAGCCGACGAGCAGTACTTC.

The CDR3 sequence is CASSSLWGGTYEQYF. Here the CDR3 DNA reads TGTGCCAGCAGCTCTCTTTGGGGGGGCACGTACGAGCAGTACTTC. The rearrangement links TRBV11-2 to TRBJ2-7; a weak D match, TRBD2 (7 bases). The CDR3 extends over 15 amino acids. Per germline, CDR1 SGHAT and CDR2 FQNNGV. Trimming pared 4 bases from V and 4 bases from J, leaving 17 bases between.

This clone occurred once. This sequence joins TRBV11-2 and TRBJ1-2, with D perhaps TRBD1 (6 bases). CDR1 SGHAT and CDR2 FQNNGV come from the germline V gene. The CDR3 length is 17 residues. The V end lost 4 bases, the J end lost 2 bases, and 20 bases lay between the germline ends. CDR3 sequence reads: CASSSSAWGAINYGYTF. In nucleotides, the CDR3 is TGTGCCAGCAGCTCGTCCGCCTGGGGGGCAATAAACTATGGCTACACCTTC.

This clone has just one count. The CDR3 DNA reads as TGCAGCGTTGCGTCCGGGGTAGAGCAGTACTTC. Translation: CSVASGVEQYF. The rearrangement uses TRBV29-1 and TRBJ2-7, with D possibly being TRBD2 (5 bases). V was cut by 4 bases and J by 7 bases, with 11 bases left in between. Germline V gene sequence: CDR1 SQVTM, CDR2 ANQGSEA. The CDR3 is 11 residues long.

The chain joins TRBV15 to TRBJ2-4; the D is unclear. Germline V gene sequence: CDR1 LNHNV, CDR2 YYDKDF (reference sequence). The V and J ends lost 6 bases and 0 bases respectively, with 12 bases between them. The CDR3 runs to 15 residues. CDR3 region: CATSLGVLAKNIQYF. The CDR3 DNA sequence: TGTGCCACCAGTCTAGGTGTTTTAGCCAAAAACATTCAGTACTTC.

This rearrangement joins TRBV2 to TRBJ2-5; 7 positions agree with TRBD1. Germline V gene sequence: CDR1 SNHLY, CDR2 FYNNEI. The CDR3 runs 12 residues. The junction had 2 bases not matched to a gene; V was cut back by 6 bases and J by 4 bases. CDR3 residues: CASRRQGETQYF. As DNA, the CDR3 is TGTGCCAGCAGAAGACAGGGAGAGACCCAGTACTTC. Supplemented by reference TRBV2 and TRBJ2-5, the full variable domain reads EPEVTQTPSHQVTQMGQEVILRCVPISNHLYFYWYRQILGQKVEFLVSFYNNEISEKSEIFDDQFSVERPDGSNFTLKIRSTKLEDSAMYFCASRRQGETQYFGPGTRLLVL.

Concerning this clone: At one end the junction does not follow the germline gene, possibly because of a read error. The CDR3 protein is CASSLSLRSAEAFF. The DNA of the CDR3 is TGTGCCAGCAGCTTATCCTTAAGGTCGGCTGAAGCTTTCTTT. The V call is TRBV28, the J call TRBJ1-1; D is uncertain. Germline V gives CDR1 MDHEN, CDR2 SYDVKM. This CDR3 region has 14 residues.

The J gene is TRBJ2-7, the V gene TRBV7-2; D ambiguous. Trimming took off 5 bases at V and 2 bases at J, with 16 bases between the two ends. Germline V lookup: CDR1 SGHTA, CDR2 FQGNSA. This CDR3 region has 15 residues. CDR3 in amino acids: CASSPMGLTAYEQYF. The CDR3 coding sequence is TGTGCCAGCAGCCCGATGGGCCTCACCGCCTACGAGCAGTACTTC.

On this clone itself: At the DNA level, this CDR3 is encoded by other sequences in the same sample as well. This chain uses TRBV9 with TRBJ2-5, with D perhaps matching TRBD2 (5 bases). Trimming stripped 0 bases from V and 2 bases from J, with 11 bases between. The CDR3 length is 15 residues. Germline V lookup: CDR1 SGDLS, CDR2 YYNGEE. The CDR3 sequence: CASSVGLGGQETQYF. CDR3 nucleotide sequence: TGTGCCAGCAGCGTAGGGCTCGGAGGACAAGAGACCCAGTACTTC.

The sample holds a few counts of this clone. This sequence joins TRBV5-4 and TRBJ2-3; D perhaps matches TRBD2 (6 bases). This CDR3 is 19 amino acids long. The germline V gene encodes CDR1 SGHNT and CDR2 YYREEE (reference sequence). V lost 2 bases and J 0 bases, leaving 22 bases between the germline ends. The CDR3 coding sequence is TGTGCCAGCAGCTTTGGGGCCACCGCGGCGGGGAGGAGCACAGATACGCAGTATTTT. Residues: CASSFGATAAGRSTDTQYF. The whole variable domain, remainder taken from reference TRBV5-4 and TRBJ2-3, is ETGVTQSPTHLIKTRGQQVTLRCSSQSGHNTVSWYQQALGQGPQFIFQYYREEENGRGNFPPRFSGLQFPNYSSELNVNALELDDSALYLCASSFGATAAGRSTDTQYFGPGTRLTVL.

This clone has only one observation. The chain couples TRBV18 to TRBJ2-2, with 7 bases aligning to TRBD1. The germline V gene encodes CDR1 KGHSH and CDR2 LQKENI. This CDR3 comprises 16 residues. The V gene end was trimmed by 3 bases and the J gene end by 1 base; junction bases not matched to a gene: 5. The CDR3 region is CASSPGNRGNTGELFF. The CDR3 DNA reads TGTGCCAGCTCACCTGGGAACAGGGGGAACACCGGGGAGCTGTTTTTT.

The count of this clone is one. Different DNA sequences within this sample yield the same CDR3. In DNA form, the CDR3 reads TGTGCCAGCAGACTAGCGGGAGGTACAGATACGCAGTATTTT. Amino acid sequence: CASRLAGGTDTQYF. The genes are TRBV2 and TRBJ2-3; 12 bases align to TRBD2. V was pared by 6 bases and J by 3 bases, with 1 base of the junction left unmatched. The CDR3 consists of 14 residues. The V gene's germline CDR1 is SNHLY and CDR2 FYNNEI.

The rearrangement uses TRBV28 and TRBJ1-5; a weak D match, TRBD1 (5 bases). Germline values: CDR1 MDHEN, CDR2 SYDVKM. V lost 7 bases and J lost 6, with 13 bases in between. The CDR3 has 13 amino acids. In nucleotides, the CDR3 is TGTGCCAGCACTATGACGGGGACTCAGCCCCAGCATTTT. Translation: CASTMTGTQPQHF.

V usage is TRBV6-6 and J usage is TRBJ2-7; D gene unclear. The CDR3 covers 12 residues. Germline-derived CDR1 and CDR2 are MNHNY and SVGAGI (reference sequence). V was shortened by 7 bases and J by 0 bases, with 7 bases between the two germline ends. The CDR3 bases are TGTGCCAGCAAGGGTAGCTCCTACGAGCAGTACTTC. Amino acids: CASKGSSYEQYF.

The chain recombines TRBV25-1 with TRBJ1-1; D is unclear. This CDR3 region has 13 residues. V lost 7 bases and J lost 0, with 9 bases in between. The germline CDR1 and CDR2 sequences are MGHDK and SYGVNS. In DNA, the CDR3 is TGTGCCAGCATCGGGGATCTGAACACTGAAGCTTTCTTT. It specifies CASIGDLNTEAFF.

V usage is TRBV7-2 and J usage is TRBJ2-7, with unresolved D. The germline V and J ends were trimmed by 4 bases and 5 bases, with 21 bases remaining between them. This CDR3 is 16 amino acids long. Germline V lookup: CDR1 SGHTA, CDR2 FQGNSA. CDR3 region: CASSSLPYLDADEQYF. CDR3 DNA: TGTGCCAGCAGCTCTTTACCCTACCTGGACGCTGACGAGCAGTACTTC. The full variable domain, its missing parts supplied by reference TRBV7-2 and TRBJ2-7, is GAGVSQSPSNKVTEKGKDVELRCDPISGHTALYWYRQSLGQGLEFLIYFQGNSAPDKSGLPSDRFSAERTGGSVSTLTIQRTQQEDSAVYLCASSSLPYLDADEQYFGPGTRLTVT.

The chain couples TRBV28 to TRBJ1-2; no definite D call. Per germline, CDR1 MDHEN and CDR2 SYDVKM. The length of the CDR3 is 11 residues. Trimming removed 4 bases at V and 8 bases at J, with 8 bases between. The CDR3 region is CASSSPAGYTF. Here the CDR3 DNA reads TGTGCCAGCAGTTCCCCAGCAGGCTACACCTTC.

J is TRBJ1-2 and V is TRBV6-1; 7 bases are shared with TRBD1. The length of the CDR3 is 14 residues. Losses at the gene ends were 6 bases for V and 5 bases for J; bases not matched to a gene: 9. Germline CDR1 and CDR2: MNHNS and SASEGT. This CDR3 reads CASRTGQGGYGYTF. The CDR3 coding sequence is TGTGCCAGCAGGACAGGGCAAGGCGGTTATGGCTACACCTTC.

This chain connects TRBV28 to TRBJ1-2; D unresolved. Germline values: CDR1 MDHEN, CDR2 SYDVKM. V shed 6 bases and J shed 1 base, with 12 bases lying between them. The CDR3 runs 14 residues. The CDR3 coding sequence is TGTGCCAGCAGGGTAACCGGGCATAACTATGGCTACACCTTC. This encodes CASRVTGHNYGYTF.

The J gene is TRBJ2-7, the V gene TRBV28; D is unresolved. V lost 10 bases to trimming and J lost 0 bases, with 10 bases between them. The CDR3 is 12 residues long. CDR1 and CDR2 from the germline V gene are MDHEN and SYDVKM. CDR3 loop: CATNDISYEQYF. As DNA, the CDR3 is TGTGCCACCAACGACATCTCCTACGAGCAGTACTTC.

The chain carries TRBV15 and TRBJ1-5; D gene uncertain. The CDR3 loop spans 12 amino acids. The V end lost 0 bases, the J end lost 11 bases, and 8 bases lay between the germline ends. Germline CDR1 is LNHNV and CDR2 is YYDKDF (reference sequence). CDR3 region: CATSRDYLAQHF. The CDR3 DNA follows: TGTGCCACCAGCAGAGATTATCTGGCCCAGCATTTT.

This sequence joins TRBV6-6 and TRBJ1-5, with unresolved D. V lost 3 bases, J lost 5 bases, and 17 bases lay in between. The CDR3 has 16 residues. Germline assignment: CDR1 MNHNY and CDR2 SVGAGI (reference sequence). CDR3 bases: TGTGCCAGCAGTTATGGGCAGAACGATATCGATCAGCCCCAGCATTTT. This sequence encodes CASSYGQNDIDQPQHF.

The CDR3: CASSEGGGTSSYEQYF. For the CDR3, the DNA is TGTGCCAGCAGTGAAGGGGGAGGGACGAGTTCCTACGAGCAGTACTTC. The rearrangement uses TRBV25-1 and TRBJ2-7, with 7 nucleotides matching TRBD2. Germline V CDR1 and CDR2: MGHDK, SYGVNS. V lost 2 bases, J lost 1 base, and 8 bases stayed unmatched. The CDR3 loop spans 16 amino acids.

In DNA form, the CDR3 reads TGTGCCAGCTCACCCCACAGGGATTACCGAAACACCATATATTTT. Protein product: CASSPHRDYRNTIYF. The rearrangement joins TRBV19 to TRBJ1-3; a possible D gene is TRBD1 (6 bases). CDR3 length: 15 residues. Germline values: CDR1 LNHDA, CDR2 SQIVND (reference sequence). Trimming took off 9 bases at V and 5 bases at J, with 20 bases between the two ends.

Remarks on this clone: The sample has other DNA sequences that encode this CDR3 too. J is TRBJ1-2 and V is TRBV28; no reliable D call. V was pared by 3 bases and J by 0 bases, with 5 bases between. CDR3 size: 13 residues. From germline, CDR1 is MDHEN and CDR2 SYDVKM. CDR3 sequence: CASSLTANYGYTF. CDR3 sequence (DNA): TGTGCCAGCAGTTTGACGGCTAACTATGGCTACACCTTC.

This chain connects TRBV30 to TRBJ2-3, with 9 nucleotides matching TRBD2. The CDR3 totals 16 residues. Germline V lookup: CDR1 GTSNPN, CDR2 SVGIG (reference sequence). V shed 3 bases and J 6 bases; nucleotides not matched to a gene: 13. CDR3 sequence (DNA): TGTGCCTGGAGCAAGTCCCGCGGGAGGGCCGCGGATACGCAGTATTTT. This codes for CAWSKSRGRAADTQYF.

The chain combines TRBV7-2 with TRBJ1-4, with D possibly being TRBD1 (6 bases). This CDR3 region has 17 residues. In germline, CDR1 is SGHTA, CDR2 FQGNSA. The V end was cut by 2 bases, the J end by 3 bases, with 16 bases between. CDR3 amino acids: CASSLRTGGLANEKLFF. CDR3 DNA: TGTGCCAGCAGCTTACGTACTGGGGGCTTAGCTAATGAAAAACTGTTTTTT.